What follows describes a single T cell receptor beta chain. No antigen is known for it. Generated by immunoSEQ multiplex PCR, the TCRdb table keeps only in-frame clones and is missing some. The data hold roughly 10,000 clones, with 91% observed a single time. This sample stems from a study of Tregs in tolerant kidney transplant recipients. Study in general: Recipients received nonmyeloablative bone marrow transplants from related graft donors, with transient mixed chimerism. Sorting of CD4+CD25+CD127- cells followed approximately three-day belatacept mixed lymphocyte reactions, sometimes with approximately five-day graft donor restimulation. Two populations were sorted: CD4+CD8-CD25+CD127- and CD4+CD8-4-1BB+CD40L-. Recipient Tregs were cultured approximately 17 days with activated donor B cells and IL-2.

Germline V gene sequence: CDR1 SGHTA, CDR2 FQGNSA. CDR3 length equals 14 residues. Deletions cut 4 bases from V and 1 base from J, with 9 bases between. The sequence was collected from a human patient who received a combined kidney and bone marrow transplant. V and J are TRBV7-2 and TRBJ2-3; the D is unclear. The source was Tregs from blood cultured with allogeneic cells, collected before the transplant. Here the CDR3 reads CASSSGPRTDTQYF. The CDR3, as DNA: TGTGCCAGCAGCTCCGGGCCTCGCACAGATACGCAGTATTTT. The whole variable domain, filled in from reference TRBV7-2 and TRBJ2-3, reads GAGVSQSPSNKVTEKGKDVELRCDPISGHTALYWYRQSLGQGLEFLIYFQGNSAPDKSGLPSDRFSAERTGGSVSTLTIQRTQQEDSAVYLCASSSGPRTDTQYFGPGTRLTVL.